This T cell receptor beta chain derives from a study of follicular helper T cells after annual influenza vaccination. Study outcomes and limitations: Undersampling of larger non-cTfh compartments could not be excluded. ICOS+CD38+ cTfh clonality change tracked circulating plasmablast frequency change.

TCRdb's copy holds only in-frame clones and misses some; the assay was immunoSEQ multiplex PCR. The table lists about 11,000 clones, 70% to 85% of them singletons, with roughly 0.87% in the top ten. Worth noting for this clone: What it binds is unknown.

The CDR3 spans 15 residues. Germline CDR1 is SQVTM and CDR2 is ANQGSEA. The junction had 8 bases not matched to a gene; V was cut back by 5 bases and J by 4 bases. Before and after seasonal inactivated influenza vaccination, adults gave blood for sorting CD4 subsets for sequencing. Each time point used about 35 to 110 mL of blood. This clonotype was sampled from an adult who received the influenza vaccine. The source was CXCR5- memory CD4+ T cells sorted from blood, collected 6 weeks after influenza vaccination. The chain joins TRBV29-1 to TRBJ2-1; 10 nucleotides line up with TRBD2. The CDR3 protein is CSVPLAGSAYNEQFF. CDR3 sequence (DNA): TGCAGCGTTCCACTAGCGGGGAGTGCTTACAATGAGCAGTTCTTC.